One T cell receptor beta chain is described in this entry. Its recognized antigen is unknown. No base quality information exists; no much larger clone differs at one position. This sample stems from a study of blood T cell repertoires in COVID-19 (dated by TCRdb to about 2020). Context from the whole study: The collaborator samples originated in the United States, Italy and Spain and spanned the acute and convalescent phases of COVID-19. The prospective study material was composed of cDNA or gDNA derived from T cells, B-cell-depleted T cells, or PBMCs. Deeply sampled blood TCRbeta repertoires from subjects exposed to, actively infected with, or recovered from COVID-19 were included in the dataset. The repertoires were released in a freely available public database meant as a resource for research on the immune response to SARS-CoV-2. Samples came from the ongoing ImmuneRACE study (first 160 participants) plus 1,254 subjects from 6 global collaborators. The sample metadata nearly always contained a de-identified subject ID, COVID-19 status, age in years and sex. Where available, HLA class I and class II types were taken from metadata supplied by the sample provider and were not determined by assay-based typing. Paper-wide results and their limitations: The quantity of clinical and demographic metadata differed by source and by participant and was supplied without curation.

TCRbeta CDR3 regions were amplified from genomic DNA by means of the immunoSEQ Assay, a bias-controlled multiplex PCR. Regarding the original processing steps: The number of nucleated cells in each sample was estimated from the amplification of reference gene primers within the assay. Sequence reads were collapsed and filtered to measure the absolute abundance of every unique TCRbeta CDR3 rearrangement. For each sample, productive Simpson clonality was calculated as the square root of Simpson's diversity index over productive rearrangements. The clones in this table, taken by TCRdb from immuneACCESS, are in-frame only. Not every clone is retained; where verified, under half of the shortfall comes from an unresolved V gene, and the cause of the rest is unknown. The V and J calls and clone size were taken over from that table, and D and trimming were inferred from the DNA. The sample includes some 48,000 clones, with approximately 88% observed a single time. Over 2.5% of the sample is held by the ten biggest clonotypes.

The V and J ends are trimmed by 4 bases and 2 bases, leaving 18 bases between them. Reading the germline V gene gives CDR1 SGHRS and CDR2 YFSETQ. The CDR3 contains 16 residues, cysteine and phenylalanine counted. The entry retains the CDR3 DNA only, 48 bases that are in frame from base 1. The collaborating institutions used their own protocols to collect whole blood in K2EDTA tubes. For TCRbeta analysis, collaborator samples were shipped as frozen whole blood, as isolated PBMCs, or as DNA extracted from either sample type. The rearrangement combines TRBV5-1 with TRBJ2-5; a tentative D match to TRBD2 spans 6 bases. This clonotype originated in a man aged 45-60 years with active COVID-19. Specimen: peripheral blood. The base sequence is TGCGCCAGCAGCGAGGGACTCAGGGCCCGTCAAGAGACCCAGTACTTC. Translation gives CASSEGLRARQETQYF.